A selection of T cell receptor beta chains follows, all from one sample in a study of blood T cell repertoires in COVID-19. Produced via immunoSEQ multiplex PCR; TCRdb's table is partial and in-frame only. The sample has 90,000 to 110,000 clones; about 78% are singletons. What was sequenced was peripheral blood. These receptors were obtained from a human donor in a cohort sampled during active or convalescent COVID-19. CDR3s include the opening cysteine and the closing phenylalanine or tryptophan. D genes are given only for firm matches. Only part of the rows carry a size: once, few, many, or a class if the clone is expanded.

j_call | d_call | cdr3_length | clone_size | v_call | cdr3_nt | cdr3_aa
TRBJ2-5 | - | 16 | - | TRBV27 | TGTGCCAGCAGTAGAGAGACAGGGAGGAGGCAAGAGACCCAGTACTTC | CASSRETGRRQETQYF
TRBJ2-5 | TRBD2 | 15 | few | TRBV2 | TGTGCCAGCAGCGCTAGACTAGCGGCGCAAGAGACCCAGTACTTC | CASSARLAAQETQYF
TRBJ2-7 | - | 15 | - | TRBV11-2 | TGTGCCAGCAGCTTGGGCAGGGGAACACCCTACGAGCAGTACTTC | CASSLGRGTPYEQYF
TRBJ1-3 | - | 14 | - | TRBV27 | TGTGCCAGCAGCCGGAGGGGGGGAGGAAACACCATATATTTT | CASSRRGGGNTIYF
TRBJ1-3 | - | 16 | - | TRBV9 | TGTGCCAGCAGCGAAGCGCTAACTAGCTCCGGAAACACCATATATTTT | CASSEALTSSGNTIYF
TRBJ1-6 | TRBD1 | 13 | - | TRBV10-3 | TGTGCCATCAGCGGGACAGATAATTCACCCCTCCACTTT | CAISGTDNSPLHF
TRBJ2-2 | TRBD2 | 17 | - | TRBV6-2/TRBV6-3 | TGTGCCAGCAGTTGGGTAGCGGGGACTTTAAACACCGGGGAGCTGTTTTTT | CASSWVAGTLNTGELFF
TRBJ2-7 | - | 15 | once | TRBV15 | TGTGCCACCAGCAGAGTGTGGCCCAGCTCCTACGAGCAGTACTTC | CATSRVWPSSYEQYF
TRBJ1-5 | TRBD1 | 15 | few | TRBV10-3 | TGTGCCATCAGTGAAACGGGACAGGCTCTTCAGCCCCAGCATTTT | CAISETGQALQPQHF
TRBJ2-5 | TRBD2 | 17 | - | TRBV7-2 | TGTGCCAGCAGCTCCTCCCCGGCTAGCGGGGGGCAAGAGACCCAGTACTTC | CASSSSPASGGQETQYF
TRBJ2-1 | TRBD2 | 16 | - | TRBV20-1 | TGCAGTGCTAGTCGAGGGAGGGCCCTCGCAAAAAATGAGCAGTTCTTC | CSASRGRALAKNEQFF
TRBJ1-5 | - | 15 | once | TRBV27 | TGTGCCAGCAGTCTCGTGGGGGGGGCAGATCAGCCCCAGCATTTT | CASSLVGGADQPQHF
TRBJ2-3 | TRBD2 | 15 | medium-sized | TRBV5-1 | TGCGCCAGCAGCTTGACTAGCGGGAGTTCAGATACGCAGTATTTT | CASSLTSGSSDTQYF
TRBJ1-4 | - | 14 | - | TRBV6-2/TRBV6-3 | TGTGCCAGCAGTTATGTCGCAGTAAATGAAAAACTGTTTTTT | CASSYVAVNEKLFF
TRBJ1-1 | TRBD1 | 13 | - | TRBV18 | TGTGCCAGCTCACAGGGGGCCCGAACTGAAGCTTTCTTT | CASSQGARTEAFF
TRBJ2-7 | - | 13 | once | TRBV18 | TGTGCCAGCTCACCGTACAGGGACCACGAGCAGTACTTC | CASSPYRDHEQYF
TRBJ2-1 | - | 14 | - | TRBV11-3 | TGTGCCAGCAGCTTAGGTCTAGAGCACAATGAGCAGTTCTTC | CASSLGLEHNEQFF
TRBJ2-7 | - | 17 | - | TRBV28 | TGTGCCAGCAGTTTAAGAGGGTTGGGCGGTGCGCCCTACGAGCAGTACTTC | CASSLRGLGGAPYEQYF
TRBJ2-1 | TRBD2 | 17 | - | TRBV18 | TGTGCCAGCTCACCACTAGGGTCGGGAGGGCCCGGAATTGAGCAGTTCTTC | CASSPLGSGGPGIEQFF
TRBJ2-1 | - | 14 | once | TRBV2 | TGTGCCAGCAGTAGCCGGAGAAGGTACAATGAGCAGTTCTTC | CASSSRRRYNEQFF
TRBJ2-1 | - | 11 | few | TRBV5-5 | TGTGCCAGCAGCTTTCGGAATGAGCAGTTCTTC | CASSFRNEQFF
TRBJ2-7 | TRBD2 | 18 | - | TRBV19 | TGTGCCAGTAGTTTCCTGACTAGCCCATCTACGAGTACCTACGAGCAGTACTTC | CASSFLTSPSTSTYEQYF
TRBJ2-7 | - | 13 | - | TRBV6-5 | TGTGCCAGCAGTTTATACAGGGTGGGAGAGCAGTACTTC | CASSLYRVGEQYF
TRBJ2-7 | - | 14 | - | TRBV18 | TGTGCCAGCTCACCCTCCGGACAGAGCTACGAGCAGTACTTC | CASSPSGQSYEQYF
TRBJ2-7 | - | 15 | - | TRBV18 | TGTGCCAGCTCACCACCCCCCAACCTCGGGTACGAGCAGTACTTC | CASSPPPNLGYEQYF
TRBJ2-2 | TRBD1 | 15 | - | TRBV5-5 | TGTGCCAGCAGCCCTGGGACAGTTCCTACCGGGGAGCTGTTTTTT | CASSPGTVPTGELFF
TRBJ2-5 | TRBD2 | 15 | - | TRBV7-2 | TGTGCCAGCAGCTTAAGCGGGGGCCGGGCAGAGACCCAGTACTTC | CASSLSGGRAETQYF
TRBJ1-4 | TRBD1 | 13 | - | TRBV19 | TGTGCCAGTAACAGGGGGCGAGTTGAAAAACTGTTTTTT | CASNRGRVEKLFF
TRBJ2-5 | TRBD2 | 15 | - | TRBV6-2/TRBV6-3 | TGTGCCAGCAGTTACCCAACTGGGACTAGTGAGACCCAGTACTTC | CASSYPTGTSETQYF
TRBJ1-2 | - | 14 | - | TRBV6-2/TRBV6-3 | TGTGCCAGCAGTTACGAGACATCAATCTATGGCTACACCTTC | CASSYETSIYGYTF
TRBJ2-7 | - | 13 | - | TRBV6-5 | TGTGCCAGCAGATCGACAGGATCCTACGAGCAGTACTTC | CASRSTGSYEQYF
TRBJ2-1 | - | 15 | few | TRBV7-2 | TGTGCCAGCAGCATCCACGGGAGTCTGGGCAATGAGCAGTTCTTC | CASSIHGSLGNEQFF
TRBJ2-1 | TRBD2 | 16 | - | TRBV3-1/TRBV3-2 | TGTGCCAGCAGCCAAGTTGTGGGACTAGCGGGATTTCCGCAGTTCTTC | CASSQVVGLAGFPQFF
TRBJ2-5 | TRBD1 | 14 | - | TRBV2 | TGTGCCAGCAGATTACAGGGGATCGGAGAGACCCAGTACTTC | CASRLQGIGETQYF
TRBJ2-5 | - | 15 | - | TRBV7-9 | TGTGCCAGCAGCTCCGGGACAAACTTTGAAGAGACCCAGTACTTC | CASSSGTNFEETQYF
TRBJ1-2 | - | 14 | - | TRBV4-3 | TGCGCCAGCAGCCACCGGGGAATATCGAATGGCTACACCTTC | CASSHRGISNGYTF
TRBJ2-7 | TRBD1 | 15 | - | TRBV19 | TGTGCCAGTAGCCGGGACAGGGGTTGGGCCTACGAGCAGTACTTC | CASSRDRGWAYEQYF
TRBJ2-4 | TRBD1 | 16 | once | TRBV18 | TGTGCCAGCTCACCAACAGGACAGGGGATATGGTCGATTCAGTACTTC | CASSPTGQGIWSIQYF
TRBJ1-1 | TRBD1 | 13 | once | TRBV3-1/TRBV3-2 | TGTGCCAGCAGCCCACACGGACAGGGAAAAGCTTTCTTT | CASSPHGQGKAFF
TRBJ2-5 | TRBD2 | 17 | - | TRBV5-4 | TGTGCCAGCAGCCGGACTAGCGGGAGGCCTCTCCAAGAGACCCAGTACTTC | CASSRTSGRPLQETQYF
TRBJ2-6 | - | 16 | few | TRBV7-9 | TGTGCCAGCAGCTTAGACAGGCTGGCGGGGGCCAACGTCCTGACTTTC | CASSLDRLAGANVLTF
TRBJ2-7 | - | 11 | - | TRBV5-1 | TGCGCCAGCAGCTCTTACTACGAGCAGTACTTC | CASSSYYEQYF
TRBJ1-1 | - | 13 | few | TRBV11-3 | TGTGCCAGCGCGGGGGAGGTTGGCACTGAAGCTTTCTTT | CASAGEVGTEAFF
TRBJ1-1 | TRBD1 | 15 | - | TRBV6-5 | TGTGCCAGCAGTTCACCCGGGACAGGGGGCACTGAAGCTTTCTTT | CASSSPGTGGTEAFF
TRBJ2-5 | - | 15 | - | TRBV28 | TGTGCCAGCAGTCCCCCGGCGGGTAGACATGAGACCCAGTACTTC | CASSPPAGRHETQYF
TRBJ1-2 | - | 17 | - | TRBV7-2 | TGTGCCAGCAGCTTAGCGCTCAGGACTGATCTAAACTATGGCTACACCTTC | CASSLALRTDLNYGYTF
TRBJ2-1 | TRBD2 | 16 | - | TRBV28 | TGTGCCAGCAAAGACTTCCTGACTAGCGGCTACAATGAGCAGTTCTTC | CASKDFLTSGYNEQFF
TRBJ2-7 | TRBD2 | 14 | - | TRBV7-2 | TGTGCCAGCAGCTTTAGCGGGGGGGCGGGCGAGCAGTACTTC | CASSFSGGAGEQYF